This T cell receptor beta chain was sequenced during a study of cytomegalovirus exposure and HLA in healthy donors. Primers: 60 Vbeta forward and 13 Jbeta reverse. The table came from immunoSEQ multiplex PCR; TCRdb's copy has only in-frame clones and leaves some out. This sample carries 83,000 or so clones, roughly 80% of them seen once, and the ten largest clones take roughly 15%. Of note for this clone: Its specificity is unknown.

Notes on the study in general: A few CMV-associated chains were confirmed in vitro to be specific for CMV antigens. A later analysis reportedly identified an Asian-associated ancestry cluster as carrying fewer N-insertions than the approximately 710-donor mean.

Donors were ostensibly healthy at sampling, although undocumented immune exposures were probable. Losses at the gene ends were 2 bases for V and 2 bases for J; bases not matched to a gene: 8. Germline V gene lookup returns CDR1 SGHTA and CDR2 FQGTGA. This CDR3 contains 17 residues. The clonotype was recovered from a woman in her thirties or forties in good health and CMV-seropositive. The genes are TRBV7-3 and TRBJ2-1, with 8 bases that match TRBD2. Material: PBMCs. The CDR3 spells CASSLAGGFSTYNEQFF. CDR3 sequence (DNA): TGTGCCAGCAGCTTAGCGGGGGGATTCTCCACCTACAATGAGCAGTTCTTC.